A single T cell receptor beta chain is shown here with its context. V lost 3 bases and J lost 7; bases outside the gene matches: 5. Looked up from germline, CDR1 is GTSNPN and CDR2 is SVGIG (reference sequence). This CDR3 is built from 13 residues. The sample comes from a study of blood T cell repertoires in COVID-19. Study details: Acute-phase and convalescent COVID-19 samples originated in the United States, Italy and Spain. PBMCs, B-cell-depleted T cells, or T cells were the source of the cDNA or gDNA that made up the material.

Before being deemed recovered, Cohort 3 donors had two negative PCRs, clearance, or symptom resolution. Under the authors' procedure: The assay estimated nucleated cells by amplifying reference gene primers. This table comes from immunoSEQ multiplex PCR, and its TCRdb copy is limited to in-frame clones, with some not included. D and trimming come from the DNA, and the V and J calls and clone size come from that table. In the table there are approximately 300,000 clones, roughly 85% of which are singletons. This receptor was identified in a young woman who had recovered from COVID-19. The chain recombines TRBV30 with TRBJ2-2; 7 bases map to TRBD1. The sequencing input was PBMCs or T cells enriched from blood (not recorded which). DNA for the CDR3: TGTGCCTGGAGCAGGGGGTCATTCGGGGAGCTGTTTTTT. Its protein product is CAWSRGSFGELFF.